The 22 T cell receptor beta chains below come from one sample, sequenced in a study of blood T cell repertoires in COVID-19. Measured with immunoSEQ multiplex PCR; TCRdb has only the in-frame clones, and not every one. Here the sample spans hundreds of thousands of clones, 70% to 90% being singletons. Material: peripheral blood. These receptors were collected from a human donor in a cohort sampled during active COVID-19.

The V call is TRBV10-3, the J call TRBJ2-1; D gene uncertain. This CDR3 region has 14 residues. Germline V CDR1 and CDR2: ENHRY, SYGVKD. Between the trimmed V and J ends, which lost 4 bases and 8 bases, there was a span of 15 bases. For the CDR3, the DNA is TGTGCCATCAGTGTGGGCCCCAAAGTCGATGAGCAGTTCTTC. This sequence encodes CAISVGPKVDEQFF.

The V and J genes are TRBV18 and TRBJ2-7, with D tentatively TRBD2 (5 bases). The CDR3 is 15 residues long. The germline CDR1 and CDR2 sequences are KGHSH and LQKENI. V dropped 1 base and J dropped 2 bases, with 12 bases sitting between them. Here the CDR3 DNA reads TGTGCCAGCTCACCACTAGGCGGGCCAGCCTACGAGCAGTACTTC. Amino acid sequence: CASSPLGGPAYEQYF.

The V and J genes are TRBV20-1 and TRBJ2-1, with 12 bases aligning to TRBD2. The CDR3 has 15 amino acids. Trimming at V came to 3 bases and at J to 7 bases, leaving 7 bases not matched to a gene. The V gene's germline CDR1 is DFQATT and CDR2 SNEGSKA (reference sequence). CDR3 loop: CSASRLAGAFNEQFF. The CDR3 DNA is TGCAGTGCTAGTCGACTAGCGGGAGCTTTTAATGAGCAGTTCTTC.

V and J are TRBV11-2 and TRBJ1-2; TRBD1 matches 7 bases. The CDR3 covers 16 residues. The junction had 10 bases not matched to a gene; V was cut back by 5 bases and J by 1 base. The V gene's germline CDR1 is SGHAT and CDR2 FQNNGV. The CDR3 DNA sequence: TGTGCCAGCAGCACTCCACCGGGACAGTTTAACTATGGCTACACCTTC. This encodes CASSTPPGQFNYGYTF. Together with reference TRBV11-2 and TRBJ1-2, the CDR3 gives the full variable domain: EAGVAQSPRYKIIEKRQSVAFWCNPISGHATLYWYQQILGQGPKLLIQFQNNGVVDDSQLPKDRFSAERLKGVDSTLKIQPAKLEDSAVYLCASSTPPGQFNYGYTFGSGTRLTVV.

This clone showed up just a few times. CDR3 in amino acids: CATSRDPGSMNTEAFF. The CDR3 nucleotides read TGTGCCACCAGCAGAGACCCGGGTAGTATGAACACTGAAGCTTTCTTT. J is TRBJ1-1 and V is TRBV15; D call uncertain. Trimming left V 0 bases short and J 0 bases short, with 11 bases between. The CDR3 totals 16 residues. Germline V gives CDR1 LNHNV, CDR2 YYDKDF (reference sequence).

This clone has a handful of counts. This chain connects TRBV4-1 to TRBJ1-6; D remains ambiguous. CDR3 size: 18 residues. The ends were cut back, 3 bases at V and 10 bases at J, with 25 bases in the middle. Germline CDR1 MGHRA, CDR2 YSYEKL. The CDR3 is CASSHGVGTEGNLSPLHF. The CDR3 DNA reads as TGCGCCAGCAGCCACGGGGTAGGAACAGAGGGCAATTTGTCACCCCTCCACTTT.

This sequence joins TRBV28 and TRBJ1-5; D is perhaps TRBD1 (5 bases). Germline lookup yields CDR1 MDHEN and CDR2 SYDVKM. The CDR3 has 15 amino acids. Trimming removed 1 base at V and 4 bases at J, with 11 bases between. As DNA, the CDR3 is TGTGCCAGCAGTTTATTTCGGCAGGGAAATCAGCCCCAGCATTTT. This sequence encodes CASSLFRQGNQPQHF.

The rearrangement joins TRBV27 to TRBJ2-6; a weak D match, TRBD1 (6 bases). The CDR3 covers 19 residues. Germline loops: CDR1 MNHEY, CDR2 SMNVEV (reference sequence). Trimming shortened V by 1 base and J by 0 bases, and 16 bases separated the two germline ends. The CDR3 loop reads CASSLLGNRVNSGANVLTF. In nucleotides, the CDR3 is TGTGCCAGCAGTTTATTGGGAAACAGGGTCAACTCTGGGGCCAACGTCCTGACTTTC. The complete variable domain, with remaining parts taken from reference TRBV27 and TRBJ2-6, reads EAQVTQNPRYLITVTGKKLTVTCSQNMNHEYMSWYRQDPGLGLRQIYYSMNVEVTDKGDVPEGYKVSRKEKRNFPLILESPSPNQTSLYFCASSLLGNRVNSGANVLTFGAGSRLTVL.

The chain is built from TRBV7-9 and TRBJ2-3; no clear D gene. The CDR3 is made up of 14 amino acids. Trimming took 3 bases from V and 0 from J, leaving 7 bases between them. The germline gives CDR1 SEHNR, CDR2 FQNEAQ (reference sequence). In nucleotides, the CDR3 is TGTGCCAGCAGCTTTCCTCCTAGCACAGATACGCAGTATTTT. Its protein is CASSFPPSTDTQYF.

V is TRBV18 and J is TRBJ2-6, with 9 bases that match TRBD1. The germline CDR1 and CDR2 sequences are KGHSH and LQKENI. The CDR3 has 16 residues. V lost 0 bases, J lost 12 bases, and 9 bases stayed unmatched. The CDR3 nucleotides are TGTGCCAGCTCACCACCGGCCACAGGGGGCCCGAGCGTCCTGACTTTC. Translating it yields CASSPPATGGPSVLTF.

The V and J genes are TRBV5-1 and TRBJ2-7; D is perhaps TRBD1 (5 bases). This CDR3 has 14 amino acids. Per germline, CDR1 SGHRS and CDR2 YFSETQ. The V end was cut by 1 base, the J end by 2 bases, with 10 bases between. CDR3 sequence (DNA): TGCGCCAGCAGCTTGCCAGGGATCACCTACGAGCAGTACTTC. Protein product: CASSLPGITYEQYF.

This clone appeared once. The genes are TRBV6-2 or TRBV6-3 and TRBJ2-6, with no clear D. The CDR3 is made up of 18 amino acids. CDR1 MNHEY and CDR2 SVGEGT come from the germline V gene. V was shortened by 2 bases and J by 2 bases, with 16 bases between the two germline ends. CDR3 nucleotide sequence: TGTGCCAGCAGTTACGCTTTATATATAGCAGCTGGGGCCAACGTCCTGACTTTC. It yields the protein CASSYALYIAAGANVLTF.

The chain recombines TRBV3-1 (or the pseudogene TRBV3-2) with TRBJ1-2; 9 bases align to TRBD1. There are 16 residues in the CDR3. The germline V gene has CDR1 LGHDT and CDR2 YNNKEL (reference sequence). Trimming removed 0 bases from V and 7 bases from J; junction bases left unmatched: 9. In DNA, the CDR3 is TGTGCCAGCAGCCAAGATTCCGGACAGGGGCAACGTGGCTACACCTTC. Its translation is CASSQDSGQGQRGYTF.

The chain employs TRBV18 and TRBJ1-3, with no clear D. V dropped 0 bases and J dropped 0 bases, with 6 bases sitting between them. There are 15 residues in the CDR3. Germline loops: CDR1 KGHSH, CDR2 LQKENI. CDR3 DNA sequence: TGTGCCAGCTCACCACCCACTCCCTCTGGAAACACCATATATTTT. Translating it yields CASSPPTPSGNTIYF.

The CDR3 here is CASSLTLAQETQYF. DNA of the CDR3: TGCGCCAGCAGCCTGACTCTGGCCCAAGAGACCCAGTACTTC. The rearrangement uses TRBV5-1 and TRBJ2-5; D not resolved. Per germline, CDR1 SGHRS and CDR2 YFSETQ. Trimming left V 4 bases short and J 1 base short, with 11 bases between. The CDR3 consists of 14 residues.

V usage is TRBV7-8 and J usage is TRBJ2-5; D is unclear. Germline assignment: CDR1 SGHVS and CDR2 FQNEAQ. V was trimmed by 0 bases and J by 1 base, leaving 6 bases between them. This CDR3 comprises 14 residues. The CDR3 region is CASSLANTQETQYF. CDR3 DNA: TGTGCCAGCAGCTTAGCGAACACCCAAGAGACCCAGTACTTC.

The chain carries TRBV9 and TRBJ2-7; 11 bases are a match to TRBD2. Germline V gene sequence: CDR1 SGDLS, CDR2 YYNGEE. After removal of 0 bases from V and 6 bases from J, the junction contained 11 bases not matched to a gene. This CDR3 contains 17 residues. For the CDR3, the DNA is TGTGCCAGCAGCGTAGAATTAGCGGGGGGGCCGGTGGGCGAGCAGTACTTC. It encodes CASSVELAGGPVGEQYF.

This clone was counted only a few times. The J gene is TRBJ1-5, the V gene TRBV6-2 or TRBV6-3, with D unresolved. CDR1 is MNHEY and CDR2 is SVGEGT in the germline V gene. Deletions cut 2 bases from V and 4 bases from J, with 9 bases between. This CDR3 comprises 14 residues. Here the CDR3 DNA reads TGTGCCAGCAGTTACGGTGGGGAGAATCAGCCCCAGCATTTT. As protein: CASSYGGENQPQHF.

V is TRBV7-9 and J is TRBJ1-1; possible D gene TRBD1, 6 bases. In germline, CDR1 is SEHNR, CDR2 FQNEAQ (reference sequence). V was cut by 4 bases and J by 0 bases, with 15 bases left in between. This CDR3 has 16 residues. CDR3 region: CASSYGGGRMNTEAFF. For the CDR3, the DNA is TGTGCCAGCAGCTACGGCGGGGGCAGGATGAACACTGAAGCTTTCTTT.

This chain joins TRBV9 and TRBJ1-2; D unclear. The germline V gene encodes CDR1 SGDLS and CDR2 YYNGEE. The V and J ends lost 0 bases and 6 bases respectively, with 12 bases between them. CDR3 length: 14 amino acids. CDR3: CASSVDEALDGYTF. CDR3 DNA sequence: TGTGCCAGCAGCGTAGATGAGGCGCTTGATGGCTACACCTTC.

The V gene is TRBV5-4, the J gene TRBJ2-1; D may be TRBD2 (7 bases). Germline V gene sequence: CDR1 SGHNT, CDR2 YYREEE (reference sequence). The CDR3 consists of 17 residues. V lost 0 bases to trimming and J lost 4 bases, with 17 bases between them. In nucleotides, the CDR3 is TGTGCCAGCAGCTTGGGGGGAGGGGGAGCAGGGTACAATGAGCAGTTCTTC. Protein product: CASSLGGGGAGYNEQFF.

In this sample, this clone turned up once. This chain joins TRBV5-1 and TRBJ1-1; 12 bases fit TRBD1. Germline CDR1 is SGHRS and CDR2 is YFSETQ. V lost 0 bases and J lost 5; bases outside the gene matches: 11. The CDR3 is 18 amino acids. The CDR3 DNA reads TGCGCCAGCAGCTTGGTCGGGACAGGGGGCTCCATGGGAACTGAAGCTTTCTTT. This gives the protein CASSLVGTGGSMGTEAFF.